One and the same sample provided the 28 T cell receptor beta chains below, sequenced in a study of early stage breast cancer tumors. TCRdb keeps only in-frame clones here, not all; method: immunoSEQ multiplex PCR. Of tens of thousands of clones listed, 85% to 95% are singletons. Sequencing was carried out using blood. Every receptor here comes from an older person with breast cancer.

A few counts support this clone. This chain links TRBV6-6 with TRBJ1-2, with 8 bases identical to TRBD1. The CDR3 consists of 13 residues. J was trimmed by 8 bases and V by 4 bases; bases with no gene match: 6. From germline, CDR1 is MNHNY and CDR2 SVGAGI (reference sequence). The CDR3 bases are TGTGCCAGCAGTTTCATGGACAGGGACGGCTACACCTTC. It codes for CASSFMDRDGYTF.

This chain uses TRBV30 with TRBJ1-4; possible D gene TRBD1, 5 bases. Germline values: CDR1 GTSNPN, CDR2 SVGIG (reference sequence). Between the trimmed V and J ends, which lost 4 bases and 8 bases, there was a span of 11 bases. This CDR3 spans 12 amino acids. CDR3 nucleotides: TGTGCCTGGACAGGGTTGGGGGAAAAACTGTTTTTT. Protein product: CAWTGLGEKLFF.

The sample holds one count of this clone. CDR3 region: CASSLDIAGGQETQYF. The CDR3 DNA follows: TGCGCCAGCAGCTTGGATATAGCGGGGGGCCAAGAGACCCAGTACTTC. This chain uses TRBV5-1 with TRBJ2-5; 10 bases are shared with TRBD2. The germline V gene encodes CDR1 SGHRS and CDR2 YFSETQ. V was pared by 0 bases and J by 1 base, with 3 bases of the junction left unmatched. The CDR3 runs to 16 residues.

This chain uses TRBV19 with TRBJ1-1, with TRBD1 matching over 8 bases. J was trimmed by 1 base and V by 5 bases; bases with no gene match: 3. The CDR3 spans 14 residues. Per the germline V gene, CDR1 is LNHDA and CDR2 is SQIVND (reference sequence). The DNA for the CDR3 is TGTGCCAGTAGTGTGACAGGGGCGAACACTGAAGCTTTCTTT. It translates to CASSVTGANTEAFF.

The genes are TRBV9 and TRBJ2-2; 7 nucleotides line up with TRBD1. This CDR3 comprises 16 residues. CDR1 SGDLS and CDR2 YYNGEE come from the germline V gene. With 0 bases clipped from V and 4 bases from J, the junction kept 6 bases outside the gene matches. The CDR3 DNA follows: TGTGCCAGCAGCGTAGCCCGGGACAGACCCACCGGGGAGCTGTTTTTT. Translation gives CASSVARDRPTGELFF.

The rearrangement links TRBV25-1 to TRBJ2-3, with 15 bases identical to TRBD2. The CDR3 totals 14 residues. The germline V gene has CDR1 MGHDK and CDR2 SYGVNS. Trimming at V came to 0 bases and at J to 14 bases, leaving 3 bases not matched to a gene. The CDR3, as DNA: TGTGCCAGCAGTGAATACGGACTAGCGGGAGGGTCGTATTTT. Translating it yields CASSEYGLAGGSYF.

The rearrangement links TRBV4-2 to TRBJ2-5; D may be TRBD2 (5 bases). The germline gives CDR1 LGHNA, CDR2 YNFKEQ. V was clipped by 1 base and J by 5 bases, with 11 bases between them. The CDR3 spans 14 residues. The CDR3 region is CASSQAFEGETQYF. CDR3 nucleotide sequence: TGTGCCAGCAGCCAAGCCTTCGAGGGCGAGACCCAGTACTTC.

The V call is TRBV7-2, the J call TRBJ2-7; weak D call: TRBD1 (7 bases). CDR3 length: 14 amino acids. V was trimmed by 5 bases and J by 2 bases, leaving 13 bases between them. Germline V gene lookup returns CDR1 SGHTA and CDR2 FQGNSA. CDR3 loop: CASSQGGFPYEQYF. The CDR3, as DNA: TGTGCCAGCAGCCAGGGGGGCTTCCCCTACGAGCAGTACTTC.

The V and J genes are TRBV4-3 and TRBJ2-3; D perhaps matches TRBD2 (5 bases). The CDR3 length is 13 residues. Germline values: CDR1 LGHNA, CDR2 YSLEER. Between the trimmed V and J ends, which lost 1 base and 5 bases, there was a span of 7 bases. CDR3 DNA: TGCGCCAGCAGCCAAGCTGGGAGAGATACGCAGTATTTT. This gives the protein CASSQAGRDTQYF.

The CDR3 nucleotides read TGCAGCGGGGGACAGGGTGACACCGGGGAGCTGTTTTTT. Protein sequence: CSGGQGDTGELFF. The V gene is TRBV29-1, the J gene TRBJ2-2, with 9 positions matching TRBD1. V shed 7 bases, J shed 3 bases, and the junction held 3 bases outside the gene matches. CDR1 and CDR2 from the germline V gene are SQVTM and ANQGSEA. This CDR3 spans 13 amino acids.

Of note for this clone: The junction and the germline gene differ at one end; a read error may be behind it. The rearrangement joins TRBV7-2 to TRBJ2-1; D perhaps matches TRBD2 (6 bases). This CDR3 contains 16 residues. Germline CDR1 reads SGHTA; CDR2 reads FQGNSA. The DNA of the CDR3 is TGTGCCAGCAGCTCTGGGACTGGAATCTCCCACAATGAGCAGTTCTTC. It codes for CASSSGTGISHNEQFF.

The CDR3 loop reads CASSPIAGFVQRHNEQFF. CDR3 in DNA: TGTGCCAGCAGCCCAATAGCGGGATTCGTCCAGAGGCACAATGAGCAGTTCTTC. The gene calls are TRBV7-3 and TRBJ2-1, with 8 bases matching TRBD2. V shed 5 bases and J 5 bases; nucleotides not matched to a gene: 17. This CDR3 is built from 18 residues. The germline gives CDR1 SGHTA, CDR2 FQGTGA.

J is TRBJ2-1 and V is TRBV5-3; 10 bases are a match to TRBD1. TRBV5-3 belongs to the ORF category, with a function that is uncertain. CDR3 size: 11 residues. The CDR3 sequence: CRPGTGDEQFF. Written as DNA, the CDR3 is TGTCGCCCAGGGACAGGGGATGAGCAGTTCTTC.

The chain's CDR3 is CASSQDARRRIIYNEQFF. The CDR3 DNA reads as TGTGCCAGCAGCCAAGATGCTAGGAGGCGGATCATCTACAATGAGCAGTTCTTC. The chain links TRBV14 to TRBJ2-1, with D perhaps TRBD2 (5 bases). Trimming cost V 0 bases and J 3 bases, with 18 bases left between them. There are 18 residues in the CDR3. In germline, CDR1 is SGHDN, CDR2 FVKESK.

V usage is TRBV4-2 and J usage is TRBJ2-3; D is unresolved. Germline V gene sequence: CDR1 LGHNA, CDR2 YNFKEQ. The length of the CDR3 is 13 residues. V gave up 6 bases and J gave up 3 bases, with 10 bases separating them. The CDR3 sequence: CASRNSLTDTQYF. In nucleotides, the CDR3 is TGTGCCAGCAGAAACTCTCTGACAGATACGCAGTATTTT.

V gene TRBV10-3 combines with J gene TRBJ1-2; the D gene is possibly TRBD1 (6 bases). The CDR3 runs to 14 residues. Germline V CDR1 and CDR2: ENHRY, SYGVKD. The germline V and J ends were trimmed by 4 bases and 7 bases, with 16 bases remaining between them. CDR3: CAISAGAGDGGYTF. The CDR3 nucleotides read TGTGCCATCAGTGCAGGGGCAGGGGATGGTGGCTACACCTTC.

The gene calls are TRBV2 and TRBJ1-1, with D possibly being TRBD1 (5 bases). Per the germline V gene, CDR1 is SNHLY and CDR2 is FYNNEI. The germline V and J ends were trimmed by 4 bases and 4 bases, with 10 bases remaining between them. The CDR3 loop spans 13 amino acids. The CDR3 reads CASSAGGVTEAFF. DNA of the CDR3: TGTGCCAGCAGTGCGGGGGGGGTCACTGAAGCTTTCTTT.

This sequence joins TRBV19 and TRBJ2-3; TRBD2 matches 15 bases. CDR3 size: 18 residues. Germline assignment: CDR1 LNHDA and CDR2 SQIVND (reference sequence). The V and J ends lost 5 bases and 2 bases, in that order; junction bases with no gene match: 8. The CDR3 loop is CASSFGTSGRIYTDTQYF. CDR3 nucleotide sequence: TGTGCCAGTAGTTTCGGGACTAGCGGGAGGATTTACACAGATACGCAGTATTTT.

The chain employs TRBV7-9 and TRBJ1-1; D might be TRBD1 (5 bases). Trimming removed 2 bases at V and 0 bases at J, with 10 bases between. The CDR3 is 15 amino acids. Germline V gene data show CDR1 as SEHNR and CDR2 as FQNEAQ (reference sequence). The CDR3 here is CASSLQRGVNTEAFF. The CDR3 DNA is TGTGCCAGCAGCTTACAGCGGGGGGTGAACACTGAAGCTTTCTTT.

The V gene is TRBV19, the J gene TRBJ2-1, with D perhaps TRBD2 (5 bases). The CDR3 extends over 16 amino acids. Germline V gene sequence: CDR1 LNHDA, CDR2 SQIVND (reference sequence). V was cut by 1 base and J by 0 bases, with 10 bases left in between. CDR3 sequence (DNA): TGTGCCAGTAGTATAGGCCACACTAGCTCCTACAATGAGCAGTTCTTC. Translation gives CASSIGHTSSYNEQFF. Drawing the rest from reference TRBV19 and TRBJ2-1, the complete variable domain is DGGITQSPKYLFRKEGQNVTLSCEQNLNHDAMYWYRQDPGQGLRLIYYSQIVNDFQKGDIAEGYSVSREKKESFPLTVTSAQKNPTAFYLCASSIGHTSSYNEQFFGPGTRLTVL.

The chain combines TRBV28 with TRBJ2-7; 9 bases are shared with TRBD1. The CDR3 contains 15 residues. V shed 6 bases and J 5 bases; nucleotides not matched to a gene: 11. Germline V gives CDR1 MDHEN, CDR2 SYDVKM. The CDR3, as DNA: TGTGCCAGCAGGCCGGGACAGGGCGGTTCCGACGAGCAGTACTTC. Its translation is CASRPGQGGSDEQYF.

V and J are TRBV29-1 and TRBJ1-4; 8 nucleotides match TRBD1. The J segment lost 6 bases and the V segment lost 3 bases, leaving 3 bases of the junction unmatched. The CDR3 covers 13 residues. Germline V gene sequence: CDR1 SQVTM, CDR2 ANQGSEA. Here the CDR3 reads CSVEGQAHEKLFF. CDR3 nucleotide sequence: TGCAGCGTTGAGGGACAGGCTCATGAAAAACTGTTTTTT.

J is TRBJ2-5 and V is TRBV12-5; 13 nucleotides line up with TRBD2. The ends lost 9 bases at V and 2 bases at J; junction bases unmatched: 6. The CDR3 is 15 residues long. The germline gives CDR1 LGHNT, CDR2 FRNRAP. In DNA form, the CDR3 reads TGTGCTAGGGGAATACTAGCGGGAGGGCAAGAGACCCAGTACTTC. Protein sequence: CARGILAGGQETQYF.

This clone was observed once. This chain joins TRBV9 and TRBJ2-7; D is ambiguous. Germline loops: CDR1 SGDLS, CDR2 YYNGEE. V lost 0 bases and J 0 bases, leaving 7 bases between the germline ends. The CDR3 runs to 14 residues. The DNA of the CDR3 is TGTGCCAGCAGCGTAGACTTAAGCTCCTACGAGCAGTACTTC. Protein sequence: CASSVDLSSYEQYF.

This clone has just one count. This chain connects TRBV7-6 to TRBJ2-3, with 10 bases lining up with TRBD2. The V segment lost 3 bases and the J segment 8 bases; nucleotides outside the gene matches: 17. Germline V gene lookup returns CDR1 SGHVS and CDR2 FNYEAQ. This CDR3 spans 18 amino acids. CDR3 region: CASSFTPVAGGSGGTQYF. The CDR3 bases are TGTGCCAGCAGCTTTACTCCGGTAGCGGGAGGTTCCGGGGGTACGCAGTATTTT.

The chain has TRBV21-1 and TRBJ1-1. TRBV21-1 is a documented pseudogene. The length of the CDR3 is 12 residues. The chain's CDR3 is CASSKLPTVAFF. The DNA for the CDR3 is TGTGCCAGCAGCAAATTGCCCACGGTGGCTTTCTTT.

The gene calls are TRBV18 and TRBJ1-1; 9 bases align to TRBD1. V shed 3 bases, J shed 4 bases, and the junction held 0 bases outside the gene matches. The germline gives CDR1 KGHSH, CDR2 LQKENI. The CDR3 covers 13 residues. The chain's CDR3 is CASSPGQGTEAFF. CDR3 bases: TGTGCCAGCTCACCGGGACAGGGCACTGAAGCTTTCTTT.

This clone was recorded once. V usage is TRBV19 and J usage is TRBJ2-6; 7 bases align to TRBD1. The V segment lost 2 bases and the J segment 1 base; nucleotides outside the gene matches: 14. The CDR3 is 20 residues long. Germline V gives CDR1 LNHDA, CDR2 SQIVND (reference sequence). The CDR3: CASSIKVYGTVLSGANVLTF. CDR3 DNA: TGTGCCAGTAGTATAAAGGTGTACGGGACAGTTCTTTCTGGGGCCAACGTCCTGACTTTC.